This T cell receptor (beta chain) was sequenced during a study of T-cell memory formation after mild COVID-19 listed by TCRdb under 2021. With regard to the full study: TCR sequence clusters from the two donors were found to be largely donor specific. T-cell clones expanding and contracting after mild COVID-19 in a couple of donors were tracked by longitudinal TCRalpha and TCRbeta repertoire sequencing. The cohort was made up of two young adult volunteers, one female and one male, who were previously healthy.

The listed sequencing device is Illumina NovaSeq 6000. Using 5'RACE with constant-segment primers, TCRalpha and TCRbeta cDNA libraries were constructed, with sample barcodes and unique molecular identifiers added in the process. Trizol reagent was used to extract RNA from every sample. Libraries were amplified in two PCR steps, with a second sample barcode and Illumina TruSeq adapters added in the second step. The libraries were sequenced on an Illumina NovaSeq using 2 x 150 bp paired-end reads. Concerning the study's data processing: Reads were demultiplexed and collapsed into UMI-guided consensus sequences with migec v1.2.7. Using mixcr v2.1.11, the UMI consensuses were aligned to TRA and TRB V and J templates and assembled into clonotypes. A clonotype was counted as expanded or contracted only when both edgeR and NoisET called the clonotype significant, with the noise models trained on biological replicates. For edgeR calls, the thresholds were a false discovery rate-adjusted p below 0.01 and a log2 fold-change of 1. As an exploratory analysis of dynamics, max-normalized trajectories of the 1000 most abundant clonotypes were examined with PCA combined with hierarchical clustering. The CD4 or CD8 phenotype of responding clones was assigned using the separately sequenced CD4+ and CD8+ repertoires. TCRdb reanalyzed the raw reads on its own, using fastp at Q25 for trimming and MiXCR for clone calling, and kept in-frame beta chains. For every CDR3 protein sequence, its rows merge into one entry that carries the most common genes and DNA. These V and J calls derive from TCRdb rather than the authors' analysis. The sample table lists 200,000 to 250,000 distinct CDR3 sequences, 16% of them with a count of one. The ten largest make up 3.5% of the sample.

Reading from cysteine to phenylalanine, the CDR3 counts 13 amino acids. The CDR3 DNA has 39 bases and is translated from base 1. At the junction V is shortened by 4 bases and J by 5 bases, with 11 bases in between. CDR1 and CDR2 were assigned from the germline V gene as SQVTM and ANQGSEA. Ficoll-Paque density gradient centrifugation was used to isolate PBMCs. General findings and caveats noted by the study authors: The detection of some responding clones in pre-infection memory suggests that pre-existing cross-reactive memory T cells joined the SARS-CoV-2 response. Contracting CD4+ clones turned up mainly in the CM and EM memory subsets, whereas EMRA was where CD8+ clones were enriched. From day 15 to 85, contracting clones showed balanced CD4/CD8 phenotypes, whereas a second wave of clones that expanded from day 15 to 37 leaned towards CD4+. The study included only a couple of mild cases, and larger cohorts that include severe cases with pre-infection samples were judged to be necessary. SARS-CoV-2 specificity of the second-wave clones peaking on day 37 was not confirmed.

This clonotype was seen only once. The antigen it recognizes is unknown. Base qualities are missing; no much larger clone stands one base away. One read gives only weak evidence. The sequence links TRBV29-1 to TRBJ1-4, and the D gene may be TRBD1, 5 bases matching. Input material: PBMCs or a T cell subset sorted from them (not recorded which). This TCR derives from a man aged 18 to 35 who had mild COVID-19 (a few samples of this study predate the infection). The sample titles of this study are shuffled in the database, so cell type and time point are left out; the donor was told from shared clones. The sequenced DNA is TGCAGCGTTGCTGAACAGGAGAATGAAAAACTGTTTTTT. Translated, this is CSVAEQENEKLFF.